These 19 T cell receptor beta chains were all obtained from the same sample, sequenced in a study of CD8+ T cells in alopecia areata. Sequencing relied on a cDNA template that was reverse transcribed from extracted RNA. Clones were read by immunoSEQ multiplex PCR, and TCRdb kept only the in-frame ones, dropping some. The table shows 150,000 to 200,000 clones, with approximately 50% occurring only once. Treatment: oral pan-JAK inhibitor, 5-10 mg twice daily. The sample here was CD8+ T cells sorted from blood, taken around week 54, from a patient treated with tofacitinib. The origin of the receptors is a human donor with alopecia areata.

The chain carries TRBV1 and TRBJ1-5. TRBV1 is designated a pseudogene. This CDR3 comprises 16 residues. The CDR3 protein is CTSSLLVRGSNQPQHF. The CDR3 DNA reads TGCACCAGCAGCCTCCTAGTCCGGGGTAGCAATCAGCCCCAGCATTTT.

This chain links TRBV7-8 with TRBJ2-4; 9 bases agree with TRBD1. The J segment lost 8 bases and the V segment lost 4 bases, leaving 3 bases of the junction unmatched. The CDR3 spans 13 residues. Germline V CDR1 and CDR2: SGHVS, FQNEAQ. Here the CDR3 reads CASSSDRGDIQYF. The CDR3 DNA is TGTGCCAGCAGCTCAGACAGGGGGGACATTCAGTACTTC.

This clone was recorded at least ten times. The chain combines TRBV7-9 with TRBJ1-5; 8 bases are a match to TRBD1. The CDR3 totals 15 residues. Per the germline V gene, CDR1 is SEHNR and CDR2 is FQNEAQ (reference sequence). V lost 1 base and J lost 7; bases outside the gene matches: 6. The CDR3 nucleotides read TGTGCCAGCAGCTTAGGGTTGACAGGGGAGCAGCCCCAGCATTTT. It specifies CASSLGLTGEQPQHF.

This sequence joins TRBV5-1 and TRBJ1-1, with D unresolved. Trimming removed 2 bases at V and 3 bases at J, with 5 bases between. CDR1 SGHRS and CDR2 YFSETQ come from the germline V gene. The CDR3 sequence is 12 residues long. CDR3 in amino acids: CASSFGYTEAFF. CDR3 sequence (DNA): TGCGCCAGCAGCTTTGGGTACACTGAAGCTTTCTTT.

The chain couples TRBV4-3 to TRBJ1-5, with 7 positions matching TRBD1. The CDR3 contains 15 residues. The V and J ends lost 3 bases and 6 bases, in that order; junction bases with no gene match: 8. Germline V gives CDR1 LGHNA, CDR2 YSLEER. The CDR3 spells CASSQFQGEAQPQHF. Here the CDR3 DNA reads TGCGCCAGCAGCCAGTTCCAGGGGGAAGCTCAGCCCCAGCATTTT.

The chain links TRBV19 to TRBJ2-7; perhaps TRBD2 as D (5 bases). CDR3 length: 16 residues. V dropped 0 bases and J dropped 6 bases, with 18 bases sitting between them. The germline CDR1 and CDR2 sequences are LNHDA and SQIVND (reference sequence). The CDR3 DNA follows: TGTGCCAGTAGTATAGACTCGGGGTCCTGGGAAGGCGAGCAGTACTTC. Its translation: CASSIDSGSWEGEQYF.

This clone came up once. CDR3 in DNA: TGCAGCGTTGAAGATCTGAGCTTCGGGTTTGGCTACACCTTC. This translates into CSVEDLSFGFGYTF. The rearrangement joins TRBV29-1 to TRBJ1-2; D remains ambiguous. CDR1 and CDR2 (germline): SQVTM, ANQGSEA. This CDR3 is 14 amino acids long. V dropped 0 bases and J dropped 7 bases, with 15 bases sitting between them.

The chain uses TRBV7-9 and TRBJ2-1, with 9 bases lining up with TRBD1. Germline V gives CDR1 SEHNR, CDR2 FQNEAQ (reference sequence). Losses at the gene ends were 5 bases for V and 4 bases for J; bases not matched to a gene: 6. The CDR3 is 15 residues long. The CDR3 nucleotides read TGTGCCAGCAGCCCGACAGGGGGGGAATACAATGAGCAGTTCTTC. Its translation: CASSPTGGEYNEQFF.

The V gene is TRBV6-5, the J gene TRBJ2-7, with D perhaps TRBD1 (5 bases). V lost 6 bases and J lost 6, with 9 bases in between. The CDR3 covers 11 residues. Looked up from germline, CDR1 is MNHEY and CDR2 is SVGAGI. In DNA, the CDR3 is TGTGCCAGCAGGGGAAGGGGCGAGCAGTACTTC. Its translation: CASRGRGEQYF.

V gene TRBV13 combines with J gene TRBJ1-1; TRBD1 might be the D (5 bases). The CDR3 spans 13 residues. V lost 4 bases and J 8 bases, leaving 14 bases between the germline ends. Germline V gene sequence: CDR1 PRHDT, CDR2 FYEKMQ (reference sequence). CDR3 region: CASSSMDTLEAFF. In DNA form, the CDR3 reads TGTGCCAGCAGCTCAATGGACACCCTGGAAGCTTTCTTT.

In its sample, this clone was seen once. The J gene is TRBJ2-3, the V gene TRBV5-1, with 11 bases identical to TRBD2. This CDR3 region has 16 residues. CDR1 is SGHRS, CDR2 YFSETQ, per germline. After removal of 4 bases from V and 6 bases from J, the junction contained 10 bases not matched to a gene. CDR3 protein: CASSLGTSGPLDTQYF. The CDR3 region has the DNA TGCGCCAGCAGCCTCGGGACTAGCGGTCCGTTGGATACGCAGTATTTT.

V usage is TRBV5-1 and J usage is TRBJ2-1; 7 nucleotides agree with TRBD1. Germline loops: CDR1 SGHRS, CDR2 YFSETQ. The CDR3 is 15 amino acids. V lost 4 bases and J lost 5; bases outside the gene matches: 9. CDR3 in amino acids: CASSPRRDRNNEQFF. DNA of the CDR3: TGCGCCAGCAGCCCTCGCCGGGACAGAAACAATGAGCAGTTCTTC. Full variable domain (outside the CDR3, taken from reference TRBV5-1 and TRBJ2-1): KAGVTQTPRYLIKTRGQQVTLSCSPISGHRSVSWYQQTPGQGLQFLFEYFSETQRNKGNFPGRFSGRQFSNSRSEMNVSTLELGDSALYLCASSPRRDRNNEQFFGPGTRLTVL.

The chain links TRBV30 to TRBJ2-3; 13 bases match TRBD2. Trimming removed 0 bases from V and 3 bases from J; junction bases left unmatched: 9. The CDR3 consists of 18 residues. The germline V gene encodes CDR1 GTSNPN and CDR2 SVGIG (reference sequence). CDR3 in amino acids: CAWSVLLAGGTWTDTQYF. CDR3 in DNA: TGTGCCTGGAGTGTATTACTAGCGGGGGGGACTTGGACAGATACGCAGTATTTT.

The chain employs TRBV6-1 and TRBJ1-1; a weak D match, TRBD1 (5 bases). The CDR3 totals 14 residues. Per the germline V gene, CDR1 is MNHNS and CDR2 is SASEGT. Trimming shortened V by 1 base and J by 3 bases, and 9 bases separated the two germline ends. The DNA for the CDR3 is TGTGCCAGCAGTGAAGAGGGGTCGTACACTGAAGCTTTCTTT. Amino acid sequence: CASSEEGSYTEAFF.

This clone occurred a few times. This chain uses TRBV6-5 with TRBJ1-2, with D uncertain. CDR3 length equals 12 residues. Trimming stripped 7 bases from V and 6 bases from J, with 12 bases between. From germline, CDR1 is MNHEY and CDR2 SVGAGI. CDR3 region: CASIGNFDGYTF. DNA of the CDR3: TGTGCCAGCATCGGGAATTTCGATGGCTACACCTTC.

The chain carries TRBV29-1 and TRBJ2-5; a possible D gene is TRBD2 (5 bases). Germline assignment: CDR1 SQVTM and CDR2 ANQGSEA. V gave up 3 bases and J gave up 7 bases, with 15 bases separating them. CDR3 size: 13 residues. The CDR3 protein is CSVEIRGSRTQYF. CDR3 coding DNA: TGCAGCGTTGAGATCCGCGGGTCTCGGACCCAGTACTTC.

This clone was found many times. This chain links TRBV7-8 with TRBJ2-1; D is possibly TRBD1 (5 bases). CDR3 length: 15 amino acids. CDR1 and CDR2 from the germline V gene are SGHVS and FQNEAQ. V dropped 1 base and J dropped 7 bases, with 14 bases sitting between them. CDR3 protein: CASSLDVVGRNEQFF. The CDR3 nucleotides read TGTGCCAGCAGCTTAGATGTTGTGGGGCGTAATGAGCAGTTCTTC.

This clone was observed once. The rearrangement uses TRBV30 and TRBJ1-6, with D hard to call. This CDR3 is 14 amino acids long. V was cut by 4 bases and J by 9 bases, with 16 bases left in between. Germline V lookup: CDR1 GTSNPN, CDR2 SVGIG (reference sequence). This CDR3 reads CAWMDHGLGSPLHF. CDR3 DNA sequence: TGTGCCTGGATGGACCACGGGTTGGGTTCACCCCTCCACTTT. Looking up the rest from reference TRBV30 and TRBJ1-6 gives the full variable domain: SQTIHQWPATLVQPVGSPLSLECTVEGTSNPNLYWYRQAAGRGLQLLFYSVGIGQISSEVPQNLSASRPQDRQFILSSKKLLLSDSGFYLCAWMDHGLGSPLHFGNGTRLTVT.

This clone was found once. The V call is TRBV15, the J call TRBJ2-6; possibly TRBD1 for D (6 bases). This CDR3 spans 16 amino acids. Germline V gene lookup returns CDR1 LNHNV and CDR2 YYDKDF (reference sequence). The V end lost 0 bases, the J end lost 4 bases, and 10 bases lay between the germline ends. CDR3 loop: CATSREAGTGANVLTF. CDR3 sequence (DNA): TGTGCCACCAGCAGAGAGGCAGGGACAGGGGCCAACGTCCTGACTTTC.